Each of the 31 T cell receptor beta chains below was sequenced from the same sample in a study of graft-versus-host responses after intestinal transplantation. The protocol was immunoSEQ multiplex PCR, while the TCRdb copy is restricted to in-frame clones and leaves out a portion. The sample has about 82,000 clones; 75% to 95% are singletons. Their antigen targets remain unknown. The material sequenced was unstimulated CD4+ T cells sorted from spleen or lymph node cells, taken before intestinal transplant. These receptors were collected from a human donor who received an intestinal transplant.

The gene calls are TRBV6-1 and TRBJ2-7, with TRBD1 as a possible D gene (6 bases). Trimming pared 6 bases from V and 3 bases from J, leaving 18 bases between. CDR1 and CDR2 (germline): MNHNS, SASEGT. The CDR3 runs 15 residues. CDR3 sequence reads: CASRIVRGPFYEQYF. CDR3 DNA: TGTGCCAGCAGGATAGTCAGGGGCCCCTTCTACGAGCAGTACTTC.

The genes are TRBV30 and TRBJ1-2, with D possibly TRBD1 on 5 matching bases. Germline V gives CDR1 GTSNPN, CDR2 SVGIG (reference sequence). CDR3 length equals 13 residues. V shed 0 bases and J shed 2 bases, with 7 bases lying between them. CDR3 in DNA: TGTGCCTGGAGTGTAGGGGTGAACTATGGCTACACCTTC. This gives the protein CAWSVGVNYGYTF.

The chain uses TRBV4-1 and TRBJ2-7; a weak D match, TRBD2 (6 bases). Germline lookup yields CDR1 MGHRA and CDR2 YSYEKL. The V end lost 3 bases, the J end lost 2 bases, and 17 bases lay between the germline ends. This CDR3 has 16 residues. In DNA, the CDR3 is TGCGCCAGCAGCCAGGACGCGTACCGGGGGACCTACGAGCAGTACTTC. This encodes CASSQDAYRGTYEQYF.

CDR3: CATSRDPGSSYNEQFF. CDR3 bases: TGTGCCACCAGCAGAGATCCCGGGAGCTCCTACAATGAGCAGTTCTTC. The chain is built from TRBV15 and TRBJ2-1, with D possibly matching TRBD2 (6 bases). Per germline, CDR1 LNHNV and CDR2 YYDKDF (reference sequence). CDR3 length: 16 residues. The V end was cut by 0 bases, the J end by 0 bases, with 9 bases between.

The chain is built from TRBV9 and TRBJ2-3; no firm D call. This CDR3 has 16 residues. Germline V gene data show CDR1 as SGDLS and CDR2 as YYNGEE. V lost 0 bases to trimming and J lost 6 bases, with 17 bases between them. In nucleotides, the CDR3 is TGTGCCAGCAGCGTAGGGAGTCCATCTATCCTGGATACGCAGTATTTT. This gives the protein CASSVGSPSILDTQYF.

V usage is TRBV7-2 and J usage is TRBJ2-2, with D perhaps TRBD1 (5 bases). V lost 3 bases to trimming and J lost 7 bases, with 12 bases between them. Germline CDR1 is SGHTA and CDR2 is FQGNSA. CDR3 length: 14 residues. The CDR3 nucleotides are TGTGCCAGCAGCTTGCGGCAGGGTAACGGGGAGCTGTTTTTT. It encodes CASSLRQGNGELFF.

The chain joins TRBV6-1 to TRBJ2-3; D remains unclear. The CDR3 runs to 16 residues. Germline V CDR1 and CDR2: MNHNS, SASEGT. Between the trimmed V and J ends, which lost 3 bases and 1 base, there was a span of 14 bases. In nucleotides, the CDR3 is TGTGCCAGCAGTGATGTGGCTGTGAAAGGCACAGATACGCAGTATTTT. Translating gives CASSDVAVKGTDTQYF.

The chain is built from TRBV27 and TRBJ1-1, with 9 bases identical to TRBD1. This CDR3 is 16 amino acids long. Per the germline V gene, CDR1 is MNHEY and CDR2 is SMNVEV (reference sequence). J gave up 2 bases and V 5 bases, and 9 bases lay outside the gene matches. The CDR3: CASSVDRGVSNTEAFF. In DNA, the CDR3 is TGTGCCAGCAGTGTCGACAGGGGGGTATCAAACACTGAAGCTTTCTTT.

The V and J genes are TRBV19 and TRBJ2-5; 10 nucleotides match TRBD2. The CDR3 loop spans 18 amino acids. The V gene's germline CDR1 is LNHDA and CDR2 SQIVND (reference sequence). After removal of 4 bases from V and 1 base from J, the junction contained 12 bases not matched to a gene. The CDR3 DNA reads TGTGCCAGTAGTAAAAAATTGTCTAGCGGGGGAGCCCAAGAGACCCAGTACTTC. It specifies CASSKKLSSGGAQETQYF.

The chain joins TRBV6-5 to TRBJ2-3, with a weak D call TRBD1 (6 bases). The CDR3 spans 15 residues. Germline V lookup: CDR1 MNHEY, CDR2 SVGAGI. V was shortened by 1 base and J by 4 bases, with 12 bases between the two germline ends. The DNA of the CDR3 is TGTGCCAGCAGTTACTACAGGGTGAGCCCAGATACGCAGTATTTT. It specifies CASSYYRVSPDTQYF.

CDR3 DNA: TGTGCCAGCAGTCCCCAGCGACCTTTGGACGAGCAGTACTTC. Protein: CASSPQRPLDEQYF. The chain employs TRBV6-6 and TRBJ2-7; D is unclear. The CDR3 spans 14 residues. Between the trimmed V and J ends, which lost 5 bases and 5 bases, there was a span of 16 bases. Germline V gene sequence: CDR1 MNHNY, CDR2 SVGAGI (reference sequence).

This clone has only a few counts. In DNA, the CDR3 is TGCGCCAGCAGTCCTACAGGACAAGAGACCCAGTACTTC. The encoded protein is CASSPTGQETQYF. The chain is built from TRBV10-2 and TRBJ2-5, with a tentative D call TRBD1 (5 bases). The length of the CDR3 is 13 residues. Germline-derived CDR1 and CDR2 are WSHSY and SAAADI. V was clipped by 5 bases and J by 2 bases, with 9 bases between them.

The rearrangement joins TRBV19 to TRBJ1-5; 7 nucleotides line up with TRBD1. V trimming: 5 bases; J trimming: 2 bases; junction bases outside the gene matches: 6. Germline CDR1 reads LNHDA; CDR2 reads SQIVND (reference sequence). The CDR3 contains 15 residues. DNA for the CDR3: TGTGCCAGTAGTTCTATGCAGGGGGGCAATCAGCCCCAGCATTTT. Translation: CASSSMQGGNQPQHF. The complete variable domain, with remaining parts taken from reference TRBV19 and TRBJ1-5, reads DGGITQSPKYLFRKEGQNVTLSCEQNLNHDAMYWYRQDPGQGLRLIYYSQIVNDFQKGDIAEGYSVSREKKESFPLTVTSAQKNPTAFYLCASSSMQGGNQPQHFGDGTRLSIL.

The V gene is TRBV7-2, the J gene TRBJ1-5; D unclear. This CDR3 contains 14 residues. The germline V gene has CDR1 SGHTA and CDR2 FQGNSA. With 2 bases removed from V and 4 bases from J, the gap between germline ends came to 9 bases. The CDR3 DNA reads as TGTGCCAGCAGCTTAAAAACGGGGAATCAGCCCCAGCATTTT. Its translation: CASSLKTGNQPQHF.

CDR3 in amino acids: CASKEPTGAALHF. CDR3 DNA sequence: TGTGCCAGCAAAGAACCTACAGGGGCAGCCCTCCACTTT. V usage is TRBV4-2 and J usage is TRBJ1-6, with TRBD1 identical over 7 bases. Germline trimming cut 7 bases from V and 14 bases from J; bases unmatched to any gene: 11. Germline CDR1 and CDR2: LGHNA and YNFKEQ. The CDR3 runs 13 residues.

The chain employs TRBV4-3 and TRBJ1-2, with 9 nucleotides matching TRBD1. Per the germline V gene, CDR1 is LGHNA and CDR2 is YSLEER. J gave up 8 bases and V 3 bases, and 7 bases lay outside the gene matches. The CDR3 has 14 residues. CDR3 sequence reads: CASSHDTGGRGYTF. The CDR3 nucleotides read TGCGCCAGCAGCCACGATACAGGGGGCAGGGGCTACACCTTC.

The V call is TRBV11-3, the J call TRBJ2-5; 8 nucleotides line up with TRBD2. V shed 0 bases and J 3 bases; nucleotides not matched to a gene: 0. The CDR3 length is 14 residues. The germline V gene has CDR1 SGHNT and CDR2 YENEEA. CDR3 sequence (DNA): TGTGCCAGCAGCTTAGAGCGGGGGGAAGAGACCCAGTACTTC. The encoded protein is CASSLERGEETQYF.

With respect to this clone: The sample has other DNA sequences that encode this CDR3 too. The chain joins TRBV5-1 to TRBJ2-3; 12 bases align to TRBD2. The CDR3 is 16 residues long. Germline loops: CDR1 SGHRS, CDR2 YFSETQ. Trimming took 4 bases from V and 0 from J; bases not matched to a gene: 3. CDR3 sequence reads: CASSPGLAGSTDTQYF. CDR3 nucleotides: TGCGCCAGCAGCCCCGGACTAGCGGGGAGCACAGATACGCAGTATTTT.

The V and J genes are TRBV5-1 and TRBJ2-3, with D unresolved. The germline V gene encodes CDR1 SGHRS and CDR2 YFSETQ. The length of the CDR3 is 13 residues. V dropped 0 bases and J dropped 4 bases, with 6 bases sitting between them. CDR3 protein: CASSLDSPDTQYF. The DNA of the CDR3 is TGCGCCAGCAGCTTGGACAGTCCAGATACGCAGTATTTT.

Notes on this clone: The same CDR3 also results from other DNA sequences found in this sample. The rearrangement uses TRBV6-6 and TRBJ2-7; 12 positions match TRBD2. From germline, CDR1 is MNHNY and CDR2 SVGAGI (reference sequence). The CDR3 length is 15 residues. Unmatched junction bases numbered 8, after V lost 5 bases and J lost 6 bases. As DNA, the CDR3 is TGTGCCAGCAGTGCCCGACTAGCGGGGGAGGTCGAGCAGTACTTC. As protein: CASSARLAGEVEQYF.

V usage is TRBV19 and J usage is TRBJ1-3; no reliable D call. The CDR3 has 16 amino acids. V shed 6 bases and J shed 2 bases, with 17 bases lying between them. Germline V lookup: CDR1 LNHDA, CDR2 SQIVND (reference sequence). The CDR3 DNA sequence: TGTGCCAGTAGCTTGGTCTCGACGGCGGCTGGAAACACCATATATTTT. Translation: CASSLVSTAAGNTIYF.

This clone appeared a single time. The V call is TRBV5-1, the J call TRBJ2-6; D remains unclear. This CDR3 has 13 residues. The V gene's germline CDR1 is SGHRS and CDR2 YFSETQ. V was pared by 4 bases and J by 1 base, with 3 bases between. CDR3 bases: TGCGCCAGCAGCACTTCTGGGGCCAACGTCCTGACTTTC. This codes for CASSTSGANVLTF.

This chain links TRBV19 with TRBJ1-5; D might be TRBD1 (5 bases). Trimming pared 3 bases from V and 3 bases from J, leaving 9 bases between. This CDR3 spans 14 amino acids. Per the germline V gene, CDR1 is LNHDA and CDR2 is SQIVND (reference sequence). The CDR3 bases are TGTGCCAGTAGTATTGTAGGGGACAATCAGCCCCAGCATTTT. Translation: CASSIVGDNQPQHF.

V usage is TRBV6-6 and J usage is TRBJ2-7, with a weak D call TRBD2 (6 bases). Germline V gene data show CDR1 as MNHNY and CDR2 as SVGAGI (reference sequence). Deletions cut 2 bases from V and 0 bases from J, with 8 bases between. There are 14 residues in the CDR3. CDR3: CASSYPGGSYEQYF. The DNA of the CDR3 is TGTGCCAGCAGTTACCCCGGGGGCTCCTACGAGCAGTACTTC.

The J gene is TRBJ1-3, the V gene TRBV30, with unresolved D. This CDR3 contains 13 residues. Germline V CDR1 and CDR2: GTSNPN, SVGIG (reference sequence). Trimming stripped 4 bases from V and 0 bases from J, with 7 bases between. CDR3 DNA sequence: TGTGCCTGGAATAGCTACTCTGGAAACACCATATATTTT. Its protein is CAWNSYSGNTIYF.

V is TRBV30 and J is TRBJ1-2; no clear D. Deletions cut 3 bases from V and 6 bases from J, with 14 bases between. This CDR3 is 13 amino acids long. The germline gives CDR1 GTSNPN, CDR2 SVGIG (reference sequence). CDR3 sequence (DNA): TGTGCCTGGAGCCCCCGACAAATTCATGGCTACACCTTC. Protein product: CAWSPRQIHGYTF.

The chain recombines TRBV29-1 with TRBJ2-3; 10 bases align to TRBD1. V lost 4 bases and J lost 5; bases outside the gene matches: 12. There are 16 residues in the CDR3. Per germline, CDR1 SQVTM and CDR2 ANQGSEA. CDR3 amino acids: CSVAYLGQGVGDTQYF. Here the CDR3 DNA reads TGCAGCGTTGCTTATCTAGGACAGGGGGTAGGAGATACGCAGTATTTT.

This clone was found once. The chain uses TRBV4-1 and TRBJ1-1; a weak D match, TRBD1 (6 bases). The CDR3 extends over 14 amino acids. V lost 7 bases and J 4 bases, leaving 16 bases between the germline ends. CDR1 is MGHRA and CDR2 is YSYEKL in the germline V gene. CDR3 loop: CASTPGDEGTEAFF. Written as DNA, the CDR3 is TGCGCCAGCACCCCAGGGGACGAGGGCACTGAAGCTTTCTTT.

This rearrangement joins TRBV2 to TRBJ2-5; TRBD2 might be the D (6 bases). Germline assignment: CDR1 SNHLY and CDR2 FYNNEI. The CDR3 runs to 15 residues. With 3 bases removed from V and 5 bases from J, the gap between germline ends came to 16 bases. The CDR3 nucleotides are TGTGCCAGCAGTGATCTCAGCGGGCCCTGGGAGACCCAGTACTTC. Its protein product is CASSDLSGPWETQYF.

CDR3 nucleotides: TGTGCCAGCAGACCACTGGGCAGTAGGCCTGATGGCTACACCTTC. Translating it yields CASRPLGSRPDGYTF. This chain joins TRBV2 and TRBJ1-2; no reliable D call. Germline-derived CDR1 and CDR2 are SNHLY and FYNNEI. The length of the CDR3 is 15 residues. Trimming took 6 bases from V and 6 from J, leaving 20 bases between them.

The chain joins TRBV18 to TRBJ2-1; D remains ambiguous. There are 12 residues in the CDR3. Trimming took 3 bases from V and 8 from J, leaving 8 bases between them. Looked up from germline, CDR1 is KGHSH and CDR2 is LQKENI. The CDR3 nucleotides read TGTGCCAGCTCACCCCTAGGCGATGAGCAGTTCTTC. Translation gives CASSPLGDEQFF.